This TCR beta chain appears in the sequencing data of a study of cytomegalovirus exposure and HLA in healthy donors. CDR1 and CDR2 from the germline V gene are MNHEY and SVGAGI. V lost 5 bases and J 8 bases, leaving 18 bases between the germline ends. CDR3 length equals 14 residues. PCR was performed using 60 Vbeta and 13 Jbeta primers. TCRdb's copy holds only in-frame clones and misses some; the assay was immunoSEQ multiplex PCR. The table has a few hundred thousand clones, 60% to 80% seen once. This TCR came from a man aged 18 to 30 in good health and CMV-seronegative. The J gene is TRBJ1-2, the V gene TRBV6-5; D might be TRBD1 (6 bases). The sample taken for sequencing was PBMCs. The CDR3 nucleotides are TGTGCCAGCAGTAACGCCGGGACACATGGGGGCTACACCTTC. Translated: CASSNAGTHGGYTF.